This TCR beta chain comes out of a study of technical replicates of blood from a handful of donors. Measured with immunoSEQ multiplex PCR; TCRdb has only the in-frame clones, and not every one. Among approximately 12,000 clones, roughly three quarters were seen once, and the ten largest hold approximately 12%. This CDR3 has 16 amino acids. CDR1 is LGHNA, CDR2 YNFKEQ, per germline. The germline V and J ends were trimmed by 3 bases and 4 bases, with 15 bases remaining between them. The sequence was obtained from a human donor in good health. The sequenced sample consisted of PBMCs. This rearrangement joins TRBV4-2 to TRBJ2-2; D possibly corresponds to TRBD2 (6 bases). Here the CDR3 reads CASSQGTGAGTGELFF. The CDR3 DNA sequence: TGTGCCAGCAGCCAGGGTACGGGAGCGGGCACCGGGGAGCTGTTTTTT.